The clone carrying this T cell receptor beta chain has more than one count but fewer than ten. Its specificity is unknown. The data belong to a study of CD8 T cells in ankylosing spondylitis. Library preparation for TCR beta used quantitative 5'-RACE with molecular barcodes. In TCRdb, the 5' RACE reads were re-called with MiXCR into one record per CDR3 protein. The data contain 250,000 or so distinct CDR3 sequences, 18% of them singletons. Findings and caveats of the study: Matched ankylosing spondylitis synovial fluid reportedly showed significant enrichment of disease-linked clones. The authors found the disease-linked clones to be CD8+ and relatively rare in peripheral blood.

The sequencing input was blood, either unsorted or a sorted T cell fraction (not recorded which). The sequence derives from a male donor with ankylosing spondylitis or in good health (not recorded which).

The CDR3 is CASSPAPGRALDGELFF. The CDR3, as DNA: TGTGCCAGCAGCCCGGCGCCGGGGAGGGCCCTCGACGGGGAGCTGTTTTTT. The gene calls are TRBV14 and TRBJ2-2; 7 bases fit TRBD2. Germline V gives CDR1 SGHDN, CDR2 FVKESK. The CDR3 is 17 amino acids. Trimming removed 4 bases from V and 7 bases from J; junction bases left unmatched: 15.